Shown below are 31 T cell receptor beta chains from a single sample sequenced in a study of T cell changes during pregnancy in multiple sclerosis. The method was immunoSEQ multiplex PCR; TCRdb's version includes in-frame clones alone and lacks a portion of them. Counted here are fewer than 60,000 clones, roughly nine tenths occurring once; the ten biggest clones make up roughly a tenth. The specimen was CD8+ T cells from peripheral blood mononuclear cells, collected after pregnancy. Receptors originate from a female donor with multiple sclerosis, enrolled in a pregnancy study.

CDR3: CASSDRGLSYEQYF. CDR3 DNA sequence: TGTGCCAGCTCGGACAGGGGCCTCTCCTACGAGCAGTACTTC. This rearrangement joins TRBV2 to TRBJ2-7; 9 positions match TRBD1. Germline V gene sequence: CDR1 SNHLY, CDR2 FYNNEI. The CDR3 length is 14 residues. Losses at the gene ends were 8 bases for V and 0 bases for J; bases not matched to a gene: 5.

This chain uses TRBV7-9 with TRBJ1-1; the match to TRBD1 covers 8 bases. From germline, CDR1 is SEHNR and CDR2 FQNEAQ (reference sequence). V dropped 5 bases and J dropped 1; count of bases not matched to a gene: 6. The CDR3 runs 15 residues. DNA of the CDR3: TGTGCCAGCAGCCCCACGGACAGGGCGAACACTGAAGCTTTCTTT. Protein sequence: CASSPTDRANTEAFF. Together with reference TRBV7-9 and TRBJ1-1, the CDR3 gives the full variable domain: DTGVSQNPRHKITKRGQNVTFRCDPISEHNRLYWYRQTLGQGPEFLTYFQNEAQLEKSRLLSDRFSAERPKGSFSTLEIQRTEQGDSAMYLCASSPTDRANTEAFFGQGTRLTVV.

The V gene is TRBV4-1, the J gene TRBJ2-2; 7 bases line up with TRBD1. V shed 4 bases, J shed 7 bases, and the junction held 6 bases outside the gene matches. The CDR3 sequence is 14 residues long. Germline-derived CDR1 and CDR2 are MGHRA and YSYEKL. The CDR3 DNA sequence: TGCGCCAGCAGCCCCGGACAGGCGGGCGGGGAGCTGTTTTTT. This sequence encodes CASSPGQAGGELFF.

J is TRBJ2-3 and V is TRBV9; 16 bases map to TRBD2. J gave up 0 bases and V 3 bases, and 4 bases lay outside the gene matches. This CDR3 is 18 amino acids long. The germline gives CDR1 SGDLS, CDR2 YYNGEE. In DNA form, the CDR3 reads TGTGCCAGCAGCGGGGGACTAGCGGGGGGGACAAGCACAGATACGCAGTATTTT. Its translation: CASSGGLAGGTSTDTQYF.

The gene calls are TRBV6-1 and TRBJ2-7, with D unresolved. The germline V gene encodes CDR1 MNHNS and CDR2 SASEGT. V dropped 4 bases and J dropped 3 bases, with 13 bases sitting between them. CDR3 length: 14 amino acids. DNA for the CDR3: TGTGCCAGCAGTGGGGTCTCCAACTACTACGAGCAGTACTTC. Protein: CASSGVSNYYEQYF.

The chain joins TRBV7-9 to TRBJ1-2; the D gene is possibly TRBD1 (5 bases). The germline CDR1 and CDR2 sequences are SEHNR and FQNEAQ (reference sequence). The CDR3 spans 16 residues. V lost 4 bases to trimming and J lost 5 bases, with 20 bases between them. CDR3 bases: TGTGCCAGCAGCTCGCCTAAGGAGGTGGGGGGGTATGGCTACACCTTC. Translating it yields CASSSPKEVGGYGYTF.

DNA of the CDR3: TGTGCCAGCAGCTTGGGACTAGCGGACTACGAGCAGTACTTC. It codes for CASSLGLADYEQYF. V gene TRBV5-6 combines with J gene TRBJ2-7, with 9 bases identical to TRBD2. J lost 3 bases, V lost 0 bases, and 1 base had no gene match. The CDR3 is 14 residues long. CDR1 and CDR2 from the germline V gene are SGHDT and YYEEEE.

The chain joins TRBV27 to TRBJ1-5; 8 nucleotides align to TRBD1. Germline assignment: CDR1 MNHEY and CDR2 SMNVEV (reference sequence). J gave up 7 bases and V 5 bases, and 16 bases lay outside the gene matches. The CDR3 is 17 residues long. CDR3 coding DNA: TGTGCCAGCAGTCCGTCGACAGGGGAAAATTTTAACCAGCCCCAGCATTTT. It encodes CASSPSTGENFNQPQHF.

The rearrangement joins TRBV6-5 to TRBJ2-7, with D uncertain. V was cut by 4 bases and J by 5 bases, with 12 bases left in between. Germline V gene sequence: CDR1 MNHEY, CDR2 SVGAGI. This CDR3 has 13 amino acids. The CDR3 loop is CASSSGMPDEQYF. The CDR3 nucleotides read TGTGCCAGCAGTTCTGGTATGCCGGACGAGCAGTACTTC.

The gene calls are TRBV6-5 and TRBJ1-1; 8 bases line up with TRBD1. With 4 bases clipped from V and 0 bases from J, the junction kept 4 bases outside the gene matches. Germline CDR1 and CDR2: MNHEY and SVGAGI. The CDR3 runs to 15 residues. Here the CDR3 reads CASSSGTGMNTEAFF. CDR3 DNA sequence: TGTGCCAGCAGTTCAGGGACAGGCATGAACACTGAAGCTTTCTTT.

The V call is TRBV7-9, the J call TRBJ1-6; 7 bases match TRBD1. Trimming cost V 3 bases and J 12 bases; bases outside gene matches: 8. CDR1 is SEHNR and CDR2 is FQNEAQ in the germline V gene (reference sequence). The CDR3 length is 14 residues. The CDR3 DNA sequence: TGTGCCAGCAGCTTGGTTGGGACAGAGGAACCCCTCCACTTT. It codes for CASSLVGTEEPLHF. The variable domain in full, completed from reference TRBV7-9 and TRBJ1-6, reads DTGVSQNPRHKITKRGQNVTFRCDPISEHNRLYWYRQTLGQGPEFLTYFQNEAQLEKSRLLSDRFSAERPKGSFSTLEIQRTEQGDSAMYLCASSLVGTEEPLHFGNGTRLTVT.

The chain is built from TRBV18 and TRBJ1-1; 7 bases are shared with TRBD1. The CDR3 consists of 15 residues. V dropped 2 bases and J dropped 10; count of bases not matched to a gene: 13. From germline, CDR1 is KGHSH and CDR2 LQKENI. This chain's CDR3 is CASSPYGETGAGAFF. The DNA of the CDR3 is TGTGCCAGCTCACCATACGGGGAAACAGGGGCGGGAGCTTTCTTT.

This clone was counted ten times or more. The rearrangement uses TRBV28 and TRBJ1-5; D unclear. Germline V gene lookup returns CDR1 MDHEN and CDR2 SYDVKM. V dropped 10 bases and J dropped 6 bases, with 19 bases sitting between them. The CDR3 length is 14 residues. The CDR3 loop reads CAMRPAGIGQPQHF. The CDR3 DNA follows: TGTGCCATGCGACCCGCGGGGATCGGTCAGCCCCAGCATTTT.

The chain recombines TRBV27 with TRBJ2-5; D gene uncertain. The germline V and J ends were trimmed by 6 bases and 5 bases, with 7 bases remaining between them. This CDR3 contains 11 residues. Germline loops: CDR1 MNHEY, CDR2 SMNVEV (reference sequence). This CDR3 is CASRGPETQYF. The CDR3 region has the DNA TGTGCCAGCAGGGGCCCGGAGACCCAGTACTTC.

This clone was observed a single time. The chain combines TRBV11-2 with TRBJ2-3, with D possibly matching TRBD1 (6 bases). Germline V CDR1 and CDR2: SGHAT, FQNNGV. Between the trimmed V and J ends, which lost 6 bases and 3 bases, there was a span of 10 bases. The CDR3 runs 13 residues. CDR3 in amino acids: CASSTGTTDTQYF. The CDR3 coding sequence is TGTGCCAGCAGTACCGGGACAACAGATACGCAGTATTTT.

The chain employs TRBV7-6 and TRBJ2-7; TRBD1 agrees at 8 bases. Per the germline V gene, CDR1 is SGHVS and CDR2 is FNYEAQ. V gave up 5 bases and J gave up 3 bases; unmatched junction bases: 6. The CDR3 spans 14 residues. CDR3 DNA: TGTGCCAGCAGCACAGGACAGGGAGGCTACGAGCAGTACTTC. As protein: CASSTGQGGYEQYF.

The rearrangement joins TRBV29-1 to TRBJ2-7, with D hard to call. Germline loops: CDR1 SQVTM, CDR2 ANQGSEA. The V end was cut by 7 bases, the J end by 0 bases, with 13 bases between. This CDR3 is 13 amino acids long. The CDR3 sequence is CSGASENSYEQYF. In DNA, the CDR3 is TGCAGCGGGGCGTCCGAGAACTCCTACGAGCAGTACTTC.

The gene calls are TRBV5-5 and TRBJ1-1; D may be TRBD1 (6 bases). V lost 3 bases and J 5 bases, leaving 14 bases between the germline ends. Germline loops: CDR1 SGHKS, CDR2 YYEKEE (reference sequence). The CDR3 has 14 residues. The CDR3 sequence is CASSWDNLGTEAFF. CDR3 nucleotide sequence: TGTGCCAGCAGCTGGGACAATTTGGGGACTGAAGCTTTCTTT.

CDR3 bases: TGTGCCAGCAGTTTGGGGGGGCTGGAGACCCAGTACTTC. Its protein is CASSLGGLETQYF. The chain is built from TRBV27 and TRBJ2-5; D perhaps matches TRBD2 (7 bases). The germline V and J ends were trimmed by 3 bases and 5 bases, with 10 bases remaining between them. The CDR3 covers 13 residues. CDR1 MNHEY and CDR2 SMNVEV come from the germline V gene (reference sequence).

CDR3 DNA sequence: TGCGCCAGCAGCCAAGCGAGGGGAGGGGGAACTGAAGCTTTCTTT. This encodes CASSQARGGGTEAFF. The chain recombines TRBV4-1 with TRBJ1-1; D is perhaps TRBD1 (6 bases). Trimming stripped 1 base from V and 5 bases from J, with 14 bases between. The V gene's germline CDR1 is MGHRA and CDR2 YSYEKL. The CDR3 covers 15 residues.

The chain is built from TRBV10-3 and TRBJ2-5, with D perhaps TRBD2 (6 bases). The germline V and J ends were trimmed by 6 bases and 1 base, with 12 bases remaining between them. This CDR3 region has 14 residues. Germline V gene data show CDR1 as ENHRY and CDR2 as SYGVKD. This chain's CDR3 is CAIRGEDSQETQYF. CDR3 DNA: TGTGCCATCAGGGGGGAGGACTCCCAAGAGACCCAGTACTTC.

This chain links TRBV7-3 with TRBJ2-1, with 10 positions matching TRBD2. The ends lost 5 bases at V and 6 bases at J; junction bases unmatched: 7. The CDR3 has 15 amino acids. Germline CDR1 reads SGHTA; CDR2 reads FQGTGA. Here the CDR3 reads CASSVLAGALNEQFF. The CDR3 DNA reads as TGTGCCAGCAGCGTCCTAGCGGGGGCCCTCAATGAGCAGTTCTTC. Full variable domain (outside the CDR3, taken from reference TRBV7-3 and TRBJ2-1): GAGVSQTPSNKVTEKGKYVELRCDPISGHTALYWYRQSLGQGPEFLIYFQGTGAADDSGLPNDRFFAVRPEGSVSTLKIQRTERGDSAVYLCASSVLAGALNEQFFGPGTRLTVL.

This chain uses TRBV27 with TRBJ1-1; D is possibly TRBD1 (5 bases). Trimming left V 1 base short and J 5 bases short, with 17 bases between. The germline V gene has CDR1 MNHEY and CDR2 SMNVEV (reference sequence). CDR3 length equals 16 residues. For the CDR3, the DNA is TGTGCCAGCAGTTTATTCCCCCGGGGCGGGGGAACTGAAGCTTTCTTT. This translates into CASSLFPRGGGTEAFF.

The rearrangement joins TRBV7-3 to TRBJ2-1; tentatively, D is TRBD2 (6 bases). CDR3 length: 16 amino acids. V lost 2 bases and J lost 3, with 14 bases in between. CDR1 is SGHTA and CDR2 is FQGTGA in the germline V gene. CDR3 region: CASSLSGGAFYNEQFF. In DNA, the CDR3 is TGTGCCAGCAGCTTATCTGGCGGGGCTTTCTACAATGAGCAGTTCTTC. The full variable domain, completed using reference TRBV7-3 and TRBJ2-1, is GAGVSQTPSNKVTEKGKYVELRCDPISGHTALYWYRQSLGQGPEFLIYFQGTGAADDSGLPNDRFFAVRPEGSVSTLKIQRTERGDSAVYLCASSLSGGAFYNEQFFGPGTRLTVL.

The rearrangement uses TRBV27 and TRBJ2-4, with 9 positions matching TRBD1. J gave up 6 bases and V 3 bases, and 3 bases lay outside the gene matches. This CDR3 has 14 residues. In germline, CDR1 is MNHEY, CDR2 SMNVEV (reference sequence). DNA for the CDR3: TGTGCCAGCAGTTTGGACAGGGGCGGAAACATTCAGTACTTC. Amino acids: CASSLDRGGNIQYF.

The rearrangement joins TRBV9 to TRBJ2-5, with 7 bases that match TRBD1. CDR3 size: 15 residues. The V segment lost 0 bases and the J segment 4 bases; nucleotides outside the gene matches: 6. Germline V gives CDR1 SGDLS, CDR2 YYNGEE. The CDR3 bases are TGTGCCAGCAGCGTAGACGCGTCAGGGGGAGAGACCCAGTACTTC. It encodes CASSVDASGGETQYF. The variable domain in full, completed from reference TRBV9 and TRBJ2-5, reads DSGVTQTPKHLITATGQRVTLRCSPRSGDLSVYWYQQSLDQGLQFLIQYYNGEERAKGNILERFSAQQFPDLHSELNLSSLELGDSALYFCASSVDASGGETQYFGPGTRLLVL.

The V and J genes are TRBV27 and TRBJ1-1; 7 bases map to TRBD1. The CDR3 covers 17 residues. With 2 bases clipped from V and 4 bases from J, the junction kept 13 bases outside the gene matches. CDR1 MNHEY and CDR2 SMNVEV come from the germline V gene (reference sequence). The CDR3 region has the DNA TGTGCCAGCAGTTTAAGTGGTGGAAGGGGGCCTTTCACTGAAGCTTTCTTT. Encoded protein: CASSLSGGRGPFTEAFF.

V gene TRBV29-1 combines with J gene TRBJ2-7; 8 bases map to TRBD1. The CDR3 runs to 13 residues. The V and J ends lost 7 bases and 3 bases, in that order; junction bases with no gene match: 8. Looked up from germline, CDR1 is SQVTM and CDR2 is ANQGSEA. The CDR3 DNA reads TGCAGCGGTCGGGACAGGCTATTCTACGAGCAGTACTTC. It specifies CSGRDRLFYEQYF.

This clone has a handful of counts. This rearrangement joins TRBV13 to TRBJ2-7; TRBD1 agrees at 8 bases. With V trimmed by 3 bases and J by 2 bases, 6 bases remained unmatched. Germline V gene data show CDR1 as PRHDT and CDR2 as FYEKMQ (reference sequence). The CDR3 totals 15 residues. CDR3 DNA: TGTGCCAGCAGCTTGGTCCAGGGGGCCCCCTACGAGCAGTACTTC. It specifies CASSLVQGAPYEQYF.

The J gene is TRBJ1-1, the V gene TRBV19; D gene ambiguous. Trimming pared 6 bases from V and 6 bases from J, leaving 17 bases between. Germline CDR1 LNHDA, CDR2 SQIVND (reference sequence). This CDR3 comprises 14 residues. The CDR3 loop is CASRYGEGGSEAFF. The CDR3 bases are TGTGCCAGTAGGTATGGGGAAGGAGGGTCTGAAGCTTTCTTT. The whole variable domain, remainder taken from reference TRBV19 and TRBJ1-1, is DGGITQSPKYLFRKEGQNVTLSCEQNLNHDAMYWYRQDPGQGLRLIYYSQIVNDFQKGDIAEGYSVSREKKESFPLTVTSAQKNPTAFYLCASRYGEGGSEAFFGQGTRLTVV.

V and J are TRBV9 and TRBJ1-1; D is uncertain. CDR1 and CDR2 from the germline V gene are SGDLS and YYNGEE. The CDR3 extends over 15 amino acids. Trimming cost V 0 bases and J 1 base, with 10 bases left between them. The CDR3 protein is CASSVASGGNTEAFF. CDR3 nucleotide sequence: TGTGCCAGCAGCGTAGCCTCAGGAGGGAACACTGAAGCTTTCTTT.